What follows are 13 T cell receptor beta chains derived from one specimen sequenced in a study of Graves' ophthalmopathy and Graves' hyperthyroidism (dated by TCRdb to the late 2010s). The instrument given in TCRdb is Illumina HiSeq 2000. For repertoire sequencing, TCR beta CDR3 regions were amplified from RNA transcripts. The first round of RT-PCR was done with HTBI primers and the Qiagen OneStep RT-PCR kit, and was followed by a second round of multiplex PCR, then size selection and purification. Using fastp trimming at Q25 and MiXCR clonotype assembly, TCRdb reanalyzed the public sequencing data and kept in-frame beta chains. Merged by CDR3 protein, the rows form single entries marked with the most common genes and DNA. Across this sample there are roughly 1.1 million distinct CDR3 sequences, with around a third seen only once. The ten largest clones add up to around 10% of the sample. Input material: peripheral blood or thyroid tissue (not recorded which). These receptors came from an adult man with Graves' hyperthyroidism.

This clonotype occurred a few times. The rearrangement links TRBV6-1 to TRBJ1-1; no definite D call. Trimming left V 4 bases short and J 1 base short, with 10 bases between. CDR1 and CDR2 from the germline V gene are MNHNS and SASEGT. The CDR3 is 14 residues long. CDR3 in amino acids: CASSVISRNTEAFF. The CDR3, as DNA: TGTGCCAGCAGTGTAATCTCGCGGAACACTGAAGCTTTCTTT.

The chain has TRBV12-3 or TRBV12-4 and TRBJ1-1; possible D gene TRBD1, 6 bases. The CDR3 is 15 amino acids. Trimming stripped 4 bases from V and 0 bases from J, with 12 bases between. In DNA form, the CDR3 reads TGTGCCAGCAGTTCAGGACAGCGAGTGAACACTGAAGCTTTCTTT. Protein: CASSSGQRVNTEAFF.

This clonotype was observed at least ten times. The CDR3 nucleotides read TGCAGCGTTGATACCAGGTCAGGGGTCGTTGGCTACACCTTC. Amino acid sequence: CSVDTRSGVVGYTF. The chain recombines TRBV29-1 with TRBJ1-2; the D gene is possibly TRBD1 (6 bases). CDR3 size: 14 residues. The germline V and J ends were trimmed by 3 bases and 7 bases, with 18 bases remaining between them. The germline V gene has CDR1 SQVTM and CDR2 ANQGSEA.

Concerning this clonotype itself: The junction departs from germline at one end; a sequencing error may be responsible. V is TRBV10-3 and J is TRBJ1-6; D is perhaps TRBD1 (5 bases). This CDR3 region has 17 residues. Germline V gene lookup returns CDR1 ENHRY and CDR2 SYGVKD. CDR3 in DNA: TGTGCCAGCAGTTACTCGAGTTACGGGGCAAGTAATTCACCCCTCCACTTT. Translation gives CASSYSSYGASNSPLHF.

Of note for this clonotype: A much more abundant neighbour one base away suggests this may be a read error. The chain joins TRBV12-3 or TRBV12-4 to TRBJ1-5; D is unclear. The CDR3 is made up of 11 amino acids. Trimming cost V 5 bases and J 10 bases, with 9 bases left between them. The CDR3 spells CASSNGVPQHF. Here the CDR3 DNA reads TGTGCCAGCAGTAATGGGGTCCCCCAGCATTTT.

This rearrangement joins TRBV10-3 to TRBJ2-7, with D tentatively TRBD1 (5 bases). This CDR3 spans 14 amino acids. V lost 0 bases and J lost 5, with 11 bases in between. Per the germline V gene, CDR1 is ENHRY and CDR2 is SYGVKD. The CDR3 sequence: CAISESRDRDEQYF. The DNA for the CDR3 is TGTGCCATCAGTGAGTCACGAGACAGAGACGAGCAGTACTTC.

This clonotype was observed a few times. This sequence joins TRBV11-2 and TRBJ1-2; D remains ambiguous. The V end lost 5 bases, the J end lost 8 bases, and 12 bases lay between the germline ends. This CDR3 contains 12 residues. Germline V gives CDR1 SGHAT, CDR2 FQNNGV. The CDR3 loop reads CASSIYPGGYTF. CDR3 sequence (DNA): TGTGCCAGCAGCATATACCCGGGGGGCTACACCTTC.

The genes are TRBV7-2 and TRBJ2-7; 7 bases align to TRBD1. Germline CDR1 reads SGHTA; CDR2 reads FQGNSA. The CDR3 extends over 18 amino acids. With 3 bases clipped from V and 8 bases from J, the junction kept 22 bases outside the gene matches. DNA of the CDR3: TGTGCCAGCAGCTTTTTCCCACAGGGGCGAGGCAATCAGCCCCAGCAGTACTTC. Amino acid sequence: CASSFFPQGRGNQPQQYF.

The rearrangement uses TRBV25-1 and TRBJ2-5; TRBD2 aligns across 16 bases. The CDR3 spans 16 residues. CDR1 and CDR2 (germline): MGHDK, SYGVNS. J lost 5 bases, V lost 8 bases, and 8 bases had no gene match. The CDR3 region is CASAPGTSGGAETQYF. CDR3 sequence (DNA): TGTGCCAGCGCCCCAGGGACTAGCGGGGGGGCGGAGACCCAGTACTTC.

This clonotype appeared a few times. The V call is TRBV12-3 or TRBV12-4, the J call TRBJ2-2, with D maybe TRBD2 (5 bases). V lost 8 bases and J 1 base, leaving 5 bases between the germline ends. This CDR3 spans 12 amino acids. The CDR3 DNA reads TGTGCCAGCGAGGGGAACACCGGGGAGCTGTTTTTT. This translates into CASEGNTGELFF.

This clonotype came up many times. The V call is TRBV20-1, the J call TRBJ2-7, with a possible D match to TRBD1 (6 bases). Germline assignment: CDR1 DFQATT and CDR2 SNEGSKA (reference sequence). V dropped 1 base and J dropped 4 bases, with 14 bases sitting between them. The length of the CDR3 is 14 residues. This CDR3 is CSARVRDTLYEQYF. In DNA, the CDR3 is TGCAGTGCTAGAGTTCGGGACACACTGTACGAGCAGTACTTC.

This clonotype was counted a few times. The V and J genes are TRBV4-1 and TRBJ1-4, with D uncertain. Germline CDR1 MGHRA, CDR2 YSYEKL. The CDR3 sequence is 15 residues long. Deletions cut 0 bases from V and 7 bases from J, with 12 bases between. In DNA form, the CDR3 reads TGCGCCAGCAGCCAAGATTTGATGGGAGGTGAAAAACTGTTTTTT. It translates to CASSQDLMGGEKLFF.

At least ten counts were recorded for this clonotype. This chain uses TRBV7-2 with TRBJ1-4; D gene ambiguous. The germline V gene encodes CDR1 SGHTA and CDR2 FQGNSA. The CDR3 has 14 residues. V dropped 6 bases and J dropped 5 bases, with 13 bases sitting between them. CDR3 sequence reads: CASRLGRENEKLFF. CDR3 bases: TGTGCCAGCAGACTTGGGCGGGAGAATGAAAAACTGTTTTTT.